This T cell receptor beta chain was observed in a study of blood T cell repertoires in COVID-19. About the study: Samples representing acute and convalescent COVID-19 were sourced from the United States, Italy and Spain. In each case, the material was cDNA or gDNA derived from T cells, B-cell-depleted T cells, or PBMCs.

As processed by the authors: Amplification of reference gene primers was used by the study to estimate nucleated cell counts. Libraries were prepared by immunoSEQ multiplex PCR; TCRdb keeps only in-frame clonotypes and omits some of them. Clonal size and the V and J genes are those of that table, whereas D and trimming came from the DNA. The sample shows under 200,000 clones, roughly 86% of them seen only once. Deletions cut 5 bases from V and 5 bases from J, with 19 bases between. Germline V CDR1 and CDR2: SGHNT, YYREEE (reference sequence). The CDR3 has 15 residues. The source is a man between 18 and 29 years old with active or convalescent COVID-19. The chain is built from TRBV5-4 and TRBJ1-2; the D gene is possibly TRBD1 (6 bases). The sample comprised peripheral blood. In nucleotides, the CDR3 is TGTGCCAGCAGTCTTGGGGGGGCCATGGGGTATGGCTACACCTTC. Its translation: CASSLGGAMGYGYTF.